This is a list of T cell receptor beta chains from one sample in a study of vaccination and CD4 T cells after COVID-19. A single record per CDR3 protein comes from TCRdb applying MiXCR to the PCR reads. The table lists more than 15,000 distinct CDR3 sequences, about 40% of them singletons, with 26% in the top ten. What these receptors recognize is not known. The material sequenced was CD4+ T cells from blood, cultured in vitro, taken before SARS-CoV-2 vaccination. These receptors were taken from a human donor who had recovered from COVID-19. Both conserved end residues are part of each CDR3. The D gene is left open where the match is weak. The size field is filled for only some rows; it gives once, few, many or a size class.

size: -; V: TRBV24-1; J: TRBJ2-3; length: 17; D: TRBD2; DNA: TGTGCCACCAGTGACGGCCGGGGGGGCACTAGCACAGATACGCAGTATTTT; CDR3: CATSDGRGGTSTDTQYF
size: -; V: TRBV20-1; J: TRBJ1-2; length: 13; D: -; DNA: TGCAGTGCTCAAGGGGCCAATAACTATGGCTACACCTTC; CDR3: CSAQGANNYGYTF
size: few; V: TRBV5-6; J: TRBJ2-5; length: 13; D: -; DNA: TGTGCCAGCAGCTTCTCGCCGGGAGAGACCCAGTACTTC; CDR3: CASSFSPGETQYF
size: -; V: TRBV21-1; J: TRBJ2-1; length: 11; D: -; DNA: TGTGCCAGGTGGACTAGCAATGAGCAGTTCTTC; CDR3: CARWTSNEQFF
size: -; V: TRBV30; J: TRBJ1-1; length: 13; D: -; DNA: TGTGCCTCCTCTGCGGGGGCCAGACTTAAAGCTTTCTTT; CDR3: CASSAGARLKAFF
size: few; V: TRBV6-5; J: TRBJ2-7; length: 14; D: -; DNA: TGTGCCAGCAGTTACTCGTGGAGTTCCTACGAGCAGTACTTC; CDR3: CASSYSWSSYEQYF
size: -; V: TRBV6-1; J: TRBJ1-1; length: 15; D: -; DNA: TGTGCCAGCGGGCTGGTGAGTGCGGGAAACACTGAAGCTTTCTTT; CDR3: CASGLVSAGNTEAFF
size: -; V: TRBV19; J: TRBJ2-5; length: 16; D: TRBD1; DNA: TGTGCCAGTAGTATAGATGGGACAGATCCAGGGGAGACCCAGTACTTC; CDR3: CASSIDGTDPGETQYF
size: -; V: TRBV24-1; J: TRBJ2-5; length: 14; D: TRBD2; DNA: TGTGCCACCAGTGATGGGGGGGTTCAAGAGACCCAGTACTTC; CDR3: CATSDGGVQETQYF
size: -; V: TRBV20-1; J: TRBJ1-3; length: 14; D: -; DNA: TGCAGTGCTAGTTCCAGGGCGTGGGGAAACACCATATATTTT; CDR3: CSASSRAWGNTIYF
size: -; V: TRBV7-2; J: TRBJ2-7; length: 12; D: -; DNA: TGTGCCAGCAGCTTAGCGGCGACAGGTTTGCACTTC; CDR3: CASSLAATGLHF